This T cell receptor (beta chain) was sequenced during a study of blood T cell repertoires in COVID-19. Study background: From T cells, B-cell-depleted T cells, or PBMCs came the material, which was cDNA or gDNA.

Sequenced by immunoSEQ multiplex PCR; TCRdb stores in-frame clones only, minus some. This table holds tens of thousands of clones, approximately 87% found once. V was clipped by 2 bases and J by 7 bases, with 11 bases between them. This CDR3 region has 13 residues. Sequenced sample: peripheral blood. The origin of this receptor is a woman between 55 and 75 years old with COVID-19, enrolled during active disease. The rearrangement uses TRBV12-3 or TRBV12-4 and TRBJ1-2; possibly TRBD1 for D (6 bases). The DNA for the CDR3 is TGTGCCAGCAGTTTATCTGGGGGCCGTGGCTACACCTTC. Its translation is CASSLSGGRGYTF.